Sequencing of this TCR beta chain was carried out in a study of shared clonotypes between healthy human individuals. Study at large: Three CD4 naive, three CD4 memory, two CD8 naive and one CD8 memory plate were used per donor.

As handled by the study authors: Without quality scores, immunoSEQ junctional reads could not be filtered like full-length reads. Generated by immunoSEQ multiplex PCR, the TCRdb table keeps only in-frame clones and is missing some. V and J calls and clone size are those listed in that table; D and trimming were worked out from the DNA. The table has under 850,000 clones, 80% to 95% seen once. CDR1 is LNHDA, CDR2 SQIVND, per germline (reference sequence). Between the trimmed V and J ends, which lost 4 bases and 3 bases, there was a span of 3 bases. The CDR3 contains 11 residues. CD8 cells regarded as naive lacked CD45RO, were positively chosen for CCR7, and omitted terminally differentiated effector memory CD45RA+ cells. There were no recent acute infections or vaccinations among the donors, who were healthy HIV-negative adults. Adult Caucasians living in Nashville, Tennessee made up all of the donors.

This receptor was obtained from a man younger than 40 in good health. The chain combines TRBV19 with TRBJ1-1; no clear D. The sequencing sample was made of naive CD8+ T cells sorted from blood. The CDR3 nucleotides read TGTGCCAGTAGTAAAGACACTGAAGCTTTCTTT. Its translation: CASSKDTEAFF.